This TCR beta chain was recorded in a study of blood T cell repertoires in COVID-19. Study as a whole: Acute and convalescent COVID-19 specimens originated in the United States, Italy and Spain. T cells, B-cell-depleted T cells, or PBMCs supplied cDNA or gDNA.

Cohorts were determined from participant-reported clinical history. In the source study's methods: Researchers report that nucleated cell counts were estimated from reference gene primer amplification. Here immunoSEQ multiplex PCR was the method, and the copy in TCRdb shows in-frame clones only, minus some. V, J and clone size are taken as reported in that table, and D and trimming were inferred from the DNA itself. The repertoire holds 250,000 or so clones, with 80% to 90% as singletons. Germline CDR1 is LNHDA and CDR2 is SQIVND (reference sequence). The CDR3 loop spans 15 amino acids. With 5 bases removed from V and 2 bases from J, the gap between germline ends came to 15 bases.

This TCR came from a woman in her 40s who had been exposed to COVID-19. Specimen: PBMCs or T cells enriched from blood (not recorded which). The chain uses TRBV19 and TRBJ1-2; D is perhaps TRBD1 (5 bases). The CDR3 protein is CASSFWDSLNYGYTF. The CDR3 coding sequence is TGTGCCAGTAGTTTCTGGGACTCGCTCAACTATGGCTACACCTTC. The whole variable domain, filled in from reference TRBV19 and TRBJ1-2, reads DGGITQSPKYLFRKEGQNVTLSCEQNLNHDAMYWYRQDPGQGLRLIYYSQIVNDFQKGDIAEGYSVSREKKESFPLTVTSAQKNPTAFYLCASSFWDSLNYGYTFGSGTRLTVV.